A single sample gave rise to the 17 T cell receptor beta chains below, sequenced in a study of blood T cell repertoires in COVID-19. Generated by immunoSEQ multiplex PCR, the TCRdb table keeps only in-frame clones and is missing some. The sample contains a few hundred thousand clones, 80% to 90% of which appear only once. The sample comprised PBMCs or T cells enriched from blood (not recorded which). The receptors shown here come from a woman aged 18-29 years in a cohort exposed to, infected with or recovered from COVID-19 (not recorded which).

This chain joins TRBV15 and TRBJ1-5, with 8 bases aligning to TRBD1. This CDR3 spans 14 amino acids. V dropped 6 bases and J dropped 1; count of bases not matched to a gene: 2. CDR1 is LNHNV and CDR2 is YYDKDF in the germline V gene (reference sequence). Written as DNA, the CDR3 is TGTGCCACCAGTGGACAGGGCAGCAATCAGCCCCAGCATTTT. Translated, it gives CATSGQGSNQPQHF.

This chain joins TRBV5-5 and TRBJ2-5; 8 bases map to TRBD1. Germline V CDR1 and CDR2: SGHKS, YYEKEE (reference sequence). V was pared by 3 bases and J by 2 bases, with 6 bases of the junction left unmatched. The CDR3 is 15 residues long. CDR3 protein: CASSSDRGLQETQYF. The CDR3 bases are TGTGCCAGCAGCTCTGACAGGGGCCTTCAAGAGACCCAGTACTTC.

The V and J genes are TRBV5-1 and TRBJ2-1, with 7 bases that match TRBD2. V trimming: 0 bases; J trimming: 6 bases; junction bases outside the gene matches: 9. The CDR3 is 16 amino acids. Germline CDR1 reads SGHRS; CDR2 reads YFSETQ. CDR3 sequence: CASSLAQGLDFNEQFF. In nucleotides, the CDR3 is TGCGCCAGCAGCTTGGCCCAAGGACTAGATTTCAATGAGCAGTTCTTC.

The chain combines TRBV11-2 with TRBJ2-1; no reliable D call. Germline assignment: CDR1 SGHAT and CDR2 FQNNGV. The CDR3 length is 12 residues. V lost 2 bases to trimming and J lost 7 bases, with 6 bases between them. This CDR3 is CASSLSSNEQFF. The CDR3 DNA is TGTGCCAGCAGCTTAAGTAGTAATGAGCAGTTCTTC.

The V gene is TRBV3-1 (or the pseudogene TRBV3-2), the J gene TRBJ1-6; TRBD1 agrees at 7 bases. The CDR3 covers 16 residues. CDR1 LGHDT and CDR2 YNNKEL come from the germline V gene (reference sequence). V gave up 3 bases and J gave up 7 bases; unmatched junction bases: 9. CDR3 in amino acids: CASSHRPPGQNSPLHF. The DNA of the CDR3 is TGTGCCAGCAGCCATCGACCTCCGGGACAGAATTCACCCCTCCACTTT.

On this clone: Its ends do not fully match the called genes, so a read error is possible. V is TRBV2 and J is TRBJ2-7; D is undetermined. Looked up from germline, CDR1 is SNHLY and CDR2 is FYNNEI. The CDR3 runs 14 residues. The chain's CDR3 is CGSTPSPRSYEQYF. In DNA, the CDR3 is TGTGGCAGCACCCCTAGTCCTCGTTCCTACGAGCAGTACTTC.

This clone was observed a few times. In DNA, the CDR3 is TGTGCCAGCAGTGCCGGGACAGCCCTTTGGGAGCAGTACTTC. This encodes CASSAGTALWEQYF. The gene calls are TRBV28 and TRBJ2-7, with 7 bases aligning to TRBD1. The V gene's germline CDR1 is MDHEN and CDR2 SYDVKM. V shed 5 bases and J 7 bases; nucleotides not matched to a gene: 11. The CDR3 covers 14 residues. Filled out from reference TRBV28 and TRBJ2-7, the complete variable domain reads DVKVTQSSRYLVKRTGEKVFLECVQDMDHENMFWYRQDPGLGLRLIYFSYDVKMKEKGDIPEGYSVSREKKERFSLILESASTNQTSMYLCASSAGTALWEQYFGPGTRLTVT.

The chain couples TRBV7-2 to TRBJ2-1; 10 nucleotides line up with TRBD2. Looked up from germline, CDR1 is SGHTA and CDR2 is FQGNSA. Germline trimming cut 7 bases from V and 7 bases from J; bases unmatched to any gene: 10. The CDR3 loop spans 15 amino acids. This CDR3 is CASKLGASGRNEQFF. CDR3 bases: TGTGCCAGCAAACTAGGAGCTAGCGGGAGAAATGAGCAGTTCTTC.

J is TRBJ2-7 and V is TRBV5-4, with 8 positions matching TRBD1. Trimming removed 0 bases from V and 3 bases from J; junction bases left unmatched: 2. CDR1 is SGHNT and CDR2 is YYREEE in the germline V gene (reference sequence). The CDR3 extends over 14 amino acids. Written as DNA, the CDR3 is TGTGCCAGCAGCTTGGAACAGGGGGGCTACGAGCAGTACTTC. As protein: CASSLEQGGYEQYF.

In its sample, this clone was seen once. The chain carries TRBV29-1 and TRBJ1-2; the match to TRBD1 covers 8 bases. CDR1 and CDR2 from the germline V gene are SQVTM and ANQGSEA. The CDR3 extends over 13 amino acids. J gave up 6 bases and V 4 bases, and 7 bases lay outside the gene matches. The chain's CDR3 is CSVAQGALHGYTF. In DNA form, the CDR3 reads TGCAGCGTTGCCCAGGGGGCCCTTCATGGCTACACCTTC.

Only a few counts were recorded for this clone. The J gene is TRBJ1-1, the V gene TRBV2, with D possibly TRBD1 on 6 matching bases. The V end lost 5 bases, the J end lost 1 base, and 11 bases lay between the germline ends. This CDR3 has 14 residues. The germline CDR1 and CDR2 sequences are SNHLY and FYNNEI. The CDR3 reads CASSQQGENTEAFF. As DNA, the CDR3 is TGTGCCAGCAGTCAACAGGGAGAGAACACTGAAGCTTTCTTT.

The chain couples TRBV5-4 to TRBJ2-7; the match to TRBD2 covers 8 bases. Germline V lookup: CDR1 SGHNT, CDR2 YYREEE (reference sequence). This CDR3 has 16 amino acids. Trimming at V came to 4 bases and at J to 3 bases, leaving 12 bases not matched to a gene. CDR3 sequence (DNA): TGTGCCAGCAGCGGGGTGGGAGTAGCGGGGAGCTACGAGCAGTACTTC. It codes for CASSGVGVAGSYEQYF. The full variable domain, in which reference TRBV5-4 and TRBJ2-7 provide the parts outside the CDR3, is ETGVTQSPTHLIKTRGQQVTLRCSSQSGHNTVSWYQQALGQGPQFIFQYYREEENGRGNFPPRFSGLQFPNYSSELNVNALELDDSALYLCASSGVGVAGSYEQYFGPGTRLTVT.

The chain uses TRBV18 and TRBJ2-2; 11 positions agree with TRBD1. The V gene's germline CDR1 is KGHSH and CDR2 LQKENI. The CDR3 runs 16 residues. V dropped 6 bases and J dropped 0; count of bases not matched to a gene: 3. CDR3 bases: TGTGCCAGCTCGGACAGGGGGCGGTCGAACACCGGGGAGCTGTTTTTT. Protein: CASSDRGRSNTGELFF.

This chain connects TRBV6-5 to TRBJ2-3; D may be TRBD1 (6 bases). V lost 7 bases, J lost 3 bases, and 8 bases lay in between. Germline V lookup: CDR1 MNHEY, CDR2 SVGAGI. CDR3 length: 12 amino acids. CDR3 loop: CASMQGTDTQYF. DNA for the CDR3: TGTGCCAGCATGCAGGGGACAGATACGCAGTATTTT.

The CDR3 spells CASSYSDRGYEQYF. CDR3 bases: TGTGCCAGCAGTTACTCAGACAGGGGCTACGAGCAGTACTTC. The rearrangement links TRBV6-5 to TRBJ2-7; 8 nucleotides line up with TRBD1. V lost 0 bases to trimming and J lost 3 bases; unmatched junction nucleotides: 1. Germline loops: CDR1 MNHEY, CDR2 SVGAGI. The CDR3 loop spans 14 amino acids.

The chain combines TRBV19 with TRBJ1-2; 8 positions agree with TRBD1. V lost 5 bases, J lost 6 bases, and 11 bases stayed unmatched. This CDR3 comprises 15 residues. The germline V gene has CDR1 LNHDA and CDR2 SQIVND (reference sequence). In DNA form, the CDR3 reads TGTGCCAGTAGTCTTCCGGACAGGGTACGGGATGGCTACACCTTC. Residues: CASSLPDRVRDGYTF.

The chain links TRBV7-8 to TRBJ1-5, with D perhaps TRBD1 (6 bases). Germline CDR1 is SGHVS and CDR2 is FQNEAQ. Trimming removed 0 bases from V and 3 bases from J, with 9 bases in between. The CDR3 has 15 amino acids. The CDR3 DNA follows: TGTGCCAGCAGCTTAGCGCAGGGGAACAATCAGCCCCAGCATTTT. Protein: CASSLAQGNNQPQHF.